Listed below are T cell receptor beta chains from one sample, sequenced in a study of low-dose radiotherapy and immunotherapy resistance in tumors. TCRdb recomputed calls from the reads with MiXCR, one row per CDR3 protein. This sample has about 64,000 distinct CDR3 sequences, with about 26% found just once. Sequencing used PBMCs, obtained before treatment. Receptors were obtained from a male donor with rectosigmoid adenocarcinoma. CDR3s include the opening cysteine and the closing phenylalanine or tryptophan. The order of the fields is clone size, J gene, D gene, V gene, CDR3 protein, CDR3 DNA. D genes are given only for firm matches. Clone size is shown for a subset of rows, as once, few, many or a class of expanded clone.

clone size: many
J gene: TRBJ2-2
D gene: NA
V gene: TRBV7-2
CDR3 protein: CASSLSGVGTGELFF
CDR3 DNA: TGTGCCAGCAGCTTGTCAGGGGTTGGCACCGGGGAGCTGTTTTTT

clone size: NA
J gene: TRBJ2-2
D gene: TRBD1
V gene: TRBV13
CDR3 protein: CASSFSGTGAYRGTGELFF
CDR3 DNA: TGTGCCAGCAGCTTCAGTGGGACAGGGGCATATCGGGGCACCGGGGAGCTGTTTTTT

clone size: many
J gene: TRBJ2-2
D gene: TRBD2
V gene: TRBV12-3/TRBV12-4
CDR3 protein: CASSFSLAGGGFMAGELFF
CDR3 DNA: TGTGCCAGCAGTTTTTCCCTAGCGGGAGGGGGTTTTATGGCCGGGGAGCTGTTTTTT

clone size: many
J gene: TRBJ2-2
D gene: NA
V gene: TRBV28
CDR3 protein: CASSSGLLNTGELFF
CDR3 DNA: TGTGCCAGCAGTTCCGGCCTCCTGAACACCGGGGAGCTGTTTTTT

clone size: NA
J gene: TRBJ2-7
D gene: TRBD2
V gene: TRBV28
CDR3 protein: CASILRGGNEQYF
CDR3 DNA: TGTGCCAGCATTTTACGGGGGGGTAATGAGCAGTACTTC

clone size: many
J gene: TRBJ2-2
D gene: NA
V gene: TRBV2
CDR3 protein: CASGPRRETGELFF
CDR3 DNA: TGTGCCAGCGGGCCTAGGAGAGAAACCGGGGAGCTGTTTTTT

clone size: many
J gene: TRBJ2-5
D gene: TRBD1
V gene: TRBV18
CDR3 protein: CASSPNPGQGGETQYF
CDR3 DNA: TGTGCCAGCTCACCAAATCCCGGACAGGGGGGAGAGACCCAGTACTTC

clone size: many
J gene: TRBJ2-1
D gene: NA
V gene: TRBV20-1
CDR3 protein: CSARKGNEQFF
CDR3 DNA: TGCAGTGCTAGGAAGGGGAATGAGCAGTTCTTC

clone size: many
J gene: TRBJ1-4
D gene: NA
V gene: TRBV2
CDR3 protein: CASSATNEKLFF
CDR3 DNA: TGTGCCAGCAGTGCAACTAATGAAAAACTGTTTTTT

clone size: many
J gene: TRBJ1-5
D gene: NA
V gene: TRBV19
CDR3 protein: CASSIQGGQPQHF
CDR3 DNA: TGTGCCAGTAGTATTCAGGGAGGACAGCCCCAGCATTTT

clone size: many
J gene: TRBJ2-3
D gene: NA
V gene: TRBV7-2
CDR3 protein: CASTALSTADTQYF
CDR3 DNA: TGTGCCAGCACGGCCCTGTCTACCGCAGATACGCAGTATTTT

clone size: many
J gene: TRBJ2-6
D gene: NA
V gene: TRBV29-1
CDR3 protein: CSAVGGANVLTF
CDR3 DNA: TGCAGCGCTGTGGGTGGGGCCAACGTCCTGACTTTC

clone size: few
J gene: TRBJ1-5
D gene: NA
V gene: TRBV6-5
CDR3 protein: CASSSEGGLNQPQHF
CDR3 DNA: TGTGCCAGCAGTTCAGAGGGGGGGCTCAATCAGCCCCAGCATTTT

clone size: many
J gene: TRBJ2-7
D gene: TRBD2
V gene: TRBV4-1
CDR3 protein: CASSQQTGTSGYLSYEQYF
CDR3 DNA: TGCGCCAGCAGCCAGCAAACCGGGACTAGCGGATACCTCTCCTACGAGCAGTACTTC

clone size: many
J gene: TRBJ2-7
D gene: TRBD2
V gene: TRBV7-2
CDR3 protein: CASSLASGGRSYEQYF
CDR3 DNA: TGTGCCAGCAGCTTAGCATCGGGCGGGAGGAGCTACGAGCAGTACTTC

clone size: few
J gene: TRBJ1-3
D gene: NA
V gene: TRBV30
CDR3 protein: CAWTLISGNTIYF
CDR3 DNA: TGTGCCTGGACCCTCATCTCTGGAAACACCATATATTTT

clone size: many
J gene: TRBJ2-7
D gene: TRBD2
V gene: TRBV7-2
CDR3 protein: CASRTSGTYEQYF
CDR3 DNA: TGTGCCAGCAGGACTAGCGGCACCTACGAGCAGTACTTC

clone size: many
J gene: TRBJ1-2
D gene: NA
V gene: TRBV7-2
CDR3 protein: CASSRSEATVSANYGYTF
CDR3 DNA: TGTGCCAGCAGCCGCTCTGAGGCGACAGTTTCTGCTAACTATGGCTACACCTTC

clone size: many
J gene: TRBJ2-1
D gene: NA
V gene: TRBV9
CDR3 protein: CASSVDRSSYNEQFF
CDR3 DNA: TGTGCCAGCAGCGTAGACAGGAGCTCCTACAATGAGCAGTTCTTC

clone size: many
J gene: TRBJ1-5
D gene: TRBD1
V gene: TRBV20-1
CDR3 protein: CSAGTGANLNQPQHF
CDR3 DNA: TGCAGTGCCGGGACAGGAGCAAATCTCAATCAGCCCCAGCATTTT

clone size: NA
J gene: TRBJ2-3
D gene: TRBD1
V gene: TRBV12-3/TRBV12-4
CDR3 protein: CASSSRTGARYF
CDR3 DNA: TGTGCCAGCAGTTCCCGGACAGGAGCTCGGTATTTT

clone size: NA
J gene: TRBJ2-5
D gene: TRBD2
V gene: TRBV6-2/TRBV6-3
CDR3 protein: CASIPGGLQETQYF
CDR3 DNA: TGTGCCAGCATTCCGGGAGGCCTCCAAGAGACCCAGTACTTC

clone size: many
J gene: TRBJ2-2
D gene: NA
V gene: TRBV11-2
CDR3 protein: CASSLRQGGGDPGELFF
CDR3 DNA: TGTGCCAGCAGCCTACGCCAGGGGGGGGGCGATCCCGGGGAGCTGTTTTTT

clone size: many
J gene: TRBJ2-1
D gene: TRBD1
V gene: TRBV5-1
CDR3 protein: CASSVWQGAGEQFF
CDR3 DNA: TGCGCCAGCAGCGTGTGGCAGGGGGCAGGTGAGCAGTTCTTC